This T cell receptor (beta chain) was recovered during a study of shared clonotypes between healthy human individuals. With regard to this clone: Other nucleotide sequences from this sample produce the same CDR3.

The germline gives CDR1 SGHRS, CDR2 YFSETQ. The CDR3 totals 12 residues. After removal of 0 bases from V and 7 bases from J, the junction contained 1 base not matched to a gene. Nashville, Tennessee was home to all donors, each a Caucasian adult. Unsorted PBMCs provided DNA that was sequenced on ten immunoSEQ deep assay plates. Clones were sequenced by immunoSEQ multiplex PCR, and TCRdb holds only the in-frame ones, with some missing. The data show some 500,000 clones, with 79% seen just once and approximately 12% held by the top ten. This rearrangement joins TRBV5-1 to TRBJ2-7; 7 nucleotides line up with TRBD1. Source material: PBMCs. The source is a woman aged 40 to 49 in good health. Some clones in this sample may be carry-over from other donors' samples. CDR3 sequence: CASSLDRGEQYF. In DNA, the CDR3 is TGCGCCAGCAGCTTGGACAGGGGTGAGCAGTACTTC.